Listed here is a single TCR beta chain. The sample is drawn from a study of TIL therapy for anti-PD-1-resistant metastatic lung cancer. For the study at large: Tumor harvest preceded PD-1/PD-L1 blockade, followed by nivolumab treatment. A few tumors were EGFR-mutant and two were ALK-rearranged.

The immunoSEQ assay was v3. Here immunoSEQ multiplex PCR was the method, and the copy in TCRdb shows in-frame clones only, minus some. The data contain about 19,000 clones, around 79% of them singletons. The germline V gene encodes CDR1 SEHNR and CDR2 FQNEAQ (reference sequence). V lost 4 bases to trimming and J lost 5 bases; unmatched junction nucleotides: 7. The CDR3 covers 14 residues. The time point: pre-treatment sample, taken before nivolumab and TIL therapy. This rearrangement joins TRBV7-9 to TRBJ2-5; 7 bases agree with TRBD1. Sequencing used blood, obtained at baseline. The sequence was obtained from a person between 30 and 80 years old with non-small cell lung cancer. The CDR3 loop is CASSSGTAVETQYF. DNA for the CDR3: TGTGCCAGCAGCTCCGGGACAGCCGTGGAGACCCAGTACTTC. Full variable domain (outside the CDR3, taken from reference TRBV7-9 and TRBJ2-5): DTGVSQNPRHKITKRGQNVTFRCDPISEHNRLYWYRQTLGQGPEFLTYFQNEAQLEKSRLLSDRFSAERPKGSFSTLEIQRTEQGDSAMYLCASSSGTAVETQYFGPGTRLLVL.